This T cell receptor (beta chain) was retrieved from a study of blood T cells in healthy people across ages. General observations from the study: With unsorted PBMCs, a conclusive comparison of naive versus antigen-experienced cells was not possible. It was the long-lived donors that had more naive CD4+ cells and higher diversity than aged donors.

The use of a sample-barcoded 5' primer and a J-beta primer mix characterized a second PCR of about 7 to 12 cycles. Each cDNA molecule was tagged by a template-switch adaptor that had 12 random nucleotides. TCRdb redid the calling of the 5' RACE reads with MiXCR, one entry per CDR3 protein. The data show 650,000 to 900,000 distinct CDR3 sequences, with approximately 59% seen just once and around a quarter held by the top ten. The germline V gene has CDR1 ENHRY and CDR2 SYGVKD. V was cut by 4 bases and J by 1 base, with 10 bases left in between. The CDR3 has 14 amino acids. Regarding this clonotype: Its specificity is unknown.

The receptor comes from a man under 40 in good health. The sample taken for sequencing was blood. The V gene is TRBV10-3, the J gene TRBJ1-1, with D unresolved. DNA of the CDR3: TGTGCCATCAGTGCGGGAACCAAGAACACTGAAGCTTTCTTT. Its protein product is CAISAGTKNTEAFF.